This T cell receptor beta chain was sequenced for a study of glioma-infiltrating T cells after dendritic cell vaccination. The PCR used 60 V beta and 13 J beta primers. Sequenced by immunoSEQ multiplex PCR; TCRdb stores in-frame clones only, minus some. The repertoire holds some 100,000 clones, more than 75% seen once, with about 2.9% in the top ten. Overall study findings and caveats: Higher TCR clonality did not directly relate to longer survival.

With 2 bases removed from V and 7 bases from J, the gap between germline ends came to 15 bases. Per germline, CDR1 SGDLS and CDR2 YYNGEE. CDR3 length: 14 residues. As concerns this clone: Its antigen remains unknown.

The receptor's source is a human donor with glioblastoma. The rearrangement links TRBV9 to TRBJ2-5; D might be TRBD1 (7 bases). The material sequenced was blood, taken before dendritic cell vaccination. The CDR3 here is CASSVGEAGGTQYF. The CDR3 DNA follows: TGTGCCAGCAGCGTGGGGGAGGCAGGGGGGACCCAGTACTTC.